One sample yielded the 17 T cell receptor beta chains listed below, sequenced in a study of naive and memory T cell subsets. The treatment denotes: skin biopsy from PPD injection site in Mantoux-positive individual. An oligonucleotide containing a UMI was ligated to the 3' end of TCR cDNA. Ligated cDNA underwent four rounds of PCR with nested alpha and beta constant region primers and SP2. TCRdb called the UMI-ligation and nested PCR reads again in MiXCR, with one record for every CDR3 protein. The sample has about 37,000 distinct CDR3 sequences, roughly 11% seen once. Here the sequenced sample was skin, taken from a tuberculin skin test site. These receptors all stem from an adult in good health.

Ten or more counts support this clonotype. The chain links TRBV12-3 or TRBV12-4 to TRBJ2-1, with 7 positions matching TRBD1. V shed 7 bases and J 10 bases; nucleotides not matched to a gene: 10. The CDR3 sequence is 13 residues long. CDR3 amino acids: CASTRETGTEQFF. Here the CDR3 DNA reads TGTGCCAGCACGAGAGAGACAGGGACCGAGCAGTTCTTC.

The sample holds many counts of this clonotype. The chain recombines TRBV29-1 with TRBJ1-1, with D possibly being TRBD1 (6 bases). Germline values: CDR1 SQVTM, CDR2 ANQGSEA. Trimming cost V 5 bases and J 4 bases, with 14 bases left between them. The CDR3 extends over 13 amino acids. CDR3 sequence reads: CSVSTRGGTEAFF. The CDR3 coding sequence is TGCAGCGTTTCCACGAGGGGGGGCACTGAAGCTTTCTTT.

The chain couples TRBV6-5 to TRBJ1-6; TRBD1 matches at 9 bases. This CDR3 spans 14 amino acids. With 5 bases clipped from V and 10 bases from J, the junction kept 6 bases outside the gene matches. The V gene's germline CDR1 is MNHEY and CDR2 SVGAGI. This CDR3 reads CASSPGQGRSPLHF. The CDR3 DNA reads TGTGCCAGCAGTCCCGGACAGGGGCGGTCACCCCTCCACTTT.

By frequency in the sample, this clonotype is medium-sized. V is TRBV10-1 and J is TRBJ1-1, with D possibly matching TRBD1 (6 bases). The V end was cut by 0 bases, the J end by 5 bases, with 10 bases between. The CDR3 sequence is 14 residues long. Germline assignment: CDR1 WNHNN and CDR2 SYGVQD (reference sequence). CDR3 loop: CASSESGGRTEAFF. For the CDR3, the DNA is TGCGCCAGCAGTGAGTCGGGGGGGCGGACTGAAGCTTTCTTT.

This clonotype was observed many times. This chain uses TRBV5-1 with TRBJ2-3; no firm D call. V was shortened by 0 bases and J by 1 base, with 6 bases between the two germline ends. This CDR3 has 14 residues. In germline, CDR1 is SGHRS, CDR2 YFSETQ. The CDR3, as DNA: TGCGCCAGCAGCTTGGACGGGCGCACAGATACGCAGTATTTT. It codes for CASSLDGRTDTQYF.

This clonotype showed up many times. The genes are TRBV6-5 and TRBJ2-7, with D hard to call. CDR3 length: 15 residues. Deletions cut 7 bases from V and 2 bases from J, with 18 bases between. The germline CDR1 and CDR2 sequences are MNHEY and SVGAGI. The CDR3 spells CASTPNGFSPYEQYF. CDR3 nucleotides: TGTGCCAGCACGCCTAACGGGTTTAGCCCCTACGAGCAGTACTTC.

This clonotype was seen a few times. The chain links TRBV10-2 to TRBJ2-2; 9 bases map to TRBD2. Germline V lookup: CDR1 WSHSY, CDR2 SAAADI. This CDR3 spans 14 amino acids. The V gene end was trimmed by 7 bases and the J gene end by 7 bases; junction bases not matched to a gene: 7. Here the CDR3 DNA reads TGCGCCAGCATTAGCGGGGGAGGGAACGGGGAGCTGTTTTTT. Translating it yields CASISGGGNGELFF.

At least ten counts were recorded for this clonotype. The chain combines TRBV20-1 with TRBJ2-5; D may be TRBD1 or TRBD2 (5 bases each). Trimming took off 3 bases at V and 4 bases at J, with 12 bases between the two ends. Germline CDR1 DFQATT, CDR2 SNEGSKA (reference sequence). The CDR3 extends over 13 amino acids. CDR3 coding DNA: TGCAGTGCTAGTACCGGGACGCCAGAGACCCAGTACTTC. It translates to CSASTGTPETQYF.

A remark on this clonotype: A much larger clone sits a single nucleotide away, making a read error possible. The V call is TRBV11-2, the J call TRBJ2-7; D not resolved. Germline values: CDR1 SGHAT, CDR2 FQNNGV. The CDR3 totals 10 residues. Trimming removed 4 bases at V and 4 bases at J, with 2 bases between. The CDR3 DNA follows: TGTGCCAGCAGCTGGTACGAGCAGTACTTC. Amino acid sequence: CASSWYEQYF.

At least ten counts were recorded for this clonotype. This chain uses TRBV27 with TRBJ2-1; 11 bases match TRBD2. Germline trimming cut 5 bases from V and 1 base from J; bases unmatched to any gene: 13. Looked up from germline, CDR1 is MNHEY and CDR2 is SMNVEV (reference sequence). The CDR3 length is 19 residues. This chain's CDR3 is CASSDPGLAALVSYNEQFF. CDR3 in DNA: TGTGCCAGCAGTGATCCGGGACTAGCGGCGCTGGTTTCCTACAATGAGCAGTTCTTC.

Points on this clonotype: The germline gene is not matched at one end of the junction; a read error may be the cause. This chain uses TRBV7-3 with TRBJ2-6; TRBD1 matches at 7 bases. CDR1 and CDR2 (germline): SGHTA, FQGTGA. This CDR3 region has 21 residues. DNA for the CDR3: TGTGCCAGCAGCTCACCCACAGGGGCCCTACCCCCGAACTCTAGGGCCAACGTCCTGACTTTC. It translates to CASSSPTGALPPNSRANVLTF. The full variable domain, its missing parts supplied by reference TRBV7-3 and TRBJ2-6, is GAGVSQTPSNKVTEKGKYVELRCDPISGHTALYWYRQSLGQGPEFLIYFQGTGAADDSGLPNDRFFAVRPEGSVSTLKIQRTERGDSAVYLCASSSPTGALPPNSRANVLTFGAGSRLTVL.

This clonotype was seen at least ten times. The chain employs TRBV6-5 and TRBJ2-1, with D possibly being TRBD2 (6 bases). The ends were cut back, 8 bases at V and 5 bases at J, with 16 bases in the middle. This CDR3 comprises 14 residues. The V gene's germline CDR1 is MNHEY and CDR2 SVGAGI. The CDR3 here is CASGRARDDNEQFF. The CDR3 bases are TGTGCCAGCGGGCGGGCGCGGGACGACAATGAGCAGTTCTTC.

In this sample, this clonotype turned up many times. The chain recombines TRBV20-1 with TRBJ2-3; a possible D gene is TRBD2 (5 bases). V was pared by 7 bases and J by 0 bases, with 11 bases between. Germline V lookup: CDR1 DFQATT, CDR2 SNEGSKA (reference sequence). The CDR3 sequence is 13 residues long. CDR3 residues: CSVWEKSTDTQYF. The CDR3 DNA is TGCAGTGTCTGGGAGAAGAGCACAGATACGCAGTATTTT.

The table lists this clonotype with many counts. The chain uses TRBV6-2 or TRBV6-3 and TRBJ2-6; D is uncertain. V shed 2 bases and J shed 4 bases, with 12 bases lying between them. CDR1 and CDR2 from the germline V gene are MNHEY and SVGEGT. This CDR3 region has 16 residues. CDR3 protein: CASSYGSGTGANVLTF. The CDR3 DNA reads as TGTGCCAGCAGTTACGGTTCAGGCACCGGGGCCAACGTCCTGACTTTC.

This clonotype is a singleton in its sample. This chain links TRBV5-1 with TRBJ2-3, with D perhaps TRBD1 (6 bases). The CDR3 spans 14 residues. CDR1 is SGHRS and CDR2 is YFSETQ in the germline V gene. Trimming shortened V by 3 bases and J by 5 bases, and 13 bases separated the two germline ends. The CDR3 nucleotides read TGCGCCAGCAGCTACAGGGAAGCAATAGATACGCAGTATTTT. Protein product: CASSYREAIDTQYF.

The chain recombines TRBV6-1 with TRBJ2-6, with D uncertain. Germline V gene sequence: CDR1 MNHNS, CDR2 SASEGT. Deletions cut 0 bases from V and 0 bases from J, with 15 bases between. The CDR3 length is 19 residues. The CDR3 is CASSEAGQALSSGANVLTF. The CDR3 region has the DNA TGTGCCAGCAGTGAAGCAGGGCAGGCCTTGTCCTCTGGGGCCAACGTCCTGACTTTC.

This clonotype was counted ten times or more. This chain links TRBV11-2 with TRBJ2-4; no clear D gene. Deletions cut 1 base from V and 5 bases from J, with 9 bases between. This CDR3 comprises 14 residues. Germline V gene sequence: CDR1 SGHAT, CDR2 FQNNGV. CDR3 DNA: TGTGCCAGCAGCTTAGGGAATCGCGAAAACATTCAGTACTTC. The encoded protein is CASSLGNRENIQYF.